These T cell receptor beta chains were read from a single sample in a study of blood T cell repertoires in COVID-19. This table comes from immunoSEQ multiplex PCR, and its TCRdb copy is limited to in-frame clones, with some not included. The sample records roughly 180,000 clones, over 80% being singletons. The sample comprised peripheral blood. Receptors were obtained from a woman aged 40-49 years with COVID-19, enrolled during active disease. CDR3s include the opening cysteine and the closing phenylalanine or tryptophan. Fields, in order: D gene, J gene, clone size, V gene, CDR3 DNA, CDR3 protein. D genes are given only for firm matches. Expanded clones get a size class; other rows say once, few or many, or leave the size out.

D: -
J: TRBJ1-2
size: -
V: TRBV29-1
DNA: TGCAGCGTTGTCCCGCGCGGAAATGGCTACACCTTC
CDR3: CSVVPRGNGYTF

D: -
J: TRBJ1-6
size: -
V: TRBV7-2
DNA: TGTGCCAGCAGCTTAGCAGGGGCCACCAATTCACCCCTCCACTTT
CDR3: CASSLAGATNSPLHF

D: TRBD2
J: TRBJ2-1
size: -
V: TRBV3-1/TRBV3-2
DNA: TGTGCCAGCAGCCACGGGGGAGGGTACTCCTACAATGAGCAGTTCTTC
CDR3: CASSHGGGYSYNEQFF

D: TRBD1
J: TRBJ2-3
size: -
V: TRBV12-5
DNA: TGTGCTAGTGGTTTCCACCGGGACAGGGGGTTACACACAGATACGCAGTATTTT
CDR3: CASGFHRDRGLHTDTQYF

D: -
J: TRBJ1-3
size: -
V: TRBV19
DNA: TGTGCCAGTCCCGGGACAACTCCTGGAAACACCATATATTTT
CDR3: CASPGTTPGNTIYF

D: TRBD2
J: TRBJ2-1
size: -
V: TRBV5-1
DNA: TGCGCCAGCTCGACTAGCGGGGTCGATGAGCAGTTCTTC
CDR3: CASSTSGVDEQFF

D: TRBD2
J: TRBJ2-3
size: -
V: TRBV5-4
DNA: TGTGCCAGCAGCCTCAAAGGCGGTAGCGGGGGGGTCGATACGCAGTATTTT
CDR3: CASSLKGGSGGVDTQYF

D: TRBD1
J: TRBJ1-2
size: -
V: TRBV15
DNA: TGTGCCACCAGCAGACTTTCTGCCGGGACAGGTTACGGCTACACCTTC
CDR3: CATSRLSAGTGYGYTF

D: TRBD1
J: TRBJ1-3
size: -
V: TRBV3-1/TRBV3-2
DNA: TGTGCCAGCAGCCTGCAGGGGGCTGGAAACACCATATATTTT
CDR3: CASSLQGAGNTIYF

D: -
J: TRBJ2-1
size: -
V: TRBV5-4
DNA: TGTGCCAGCATGGGCAGGGATCCCGCGGCCTACAATGAGCAGTTCTTC
CDR3: CASMGRDPAAYNEQFF

D: TRBD1
J: TRBJ1-4
size: -
V: TRBV19
DNA: TGTGCCAGTAGTCCCGGGACAGGTGGTGAAAAACTGTTTTTT
CDR3: CASSPGTGGEKLFF

D: TRBD1
J: TRBJ1-5
size: -
V: TRBV5-3
DNA: TGTGCCAGAAGCCAATTGTGTATTCTGGACAGGGGGCCTCAGCCCCAGCATTTT
CDR3: CARSQLCILDRGPQPQHF

D: TRBD2
J: TRBJ2-1
size: -
V: TRBV28
DNA: TGTGCGACAATAGGGGGGACTAGGGCTAAGAATGAGCAGTTCTTC
CDR3: CATIGGTRAKNEQFF

D: TRBD1
J: TRBJ1-5
size: -
V: TRBV27
DNA: TGTGCCAGCGGAGCCCCCCTCAGGGGGGCAAATCAGCCCCAGCATTTT
CDR3: CASGAPLRGANQPQHF

D: -
J: TRBJ2-1
size: -
V: TRBV6-5
DNA: TGTGCCAGCAGACCCCTCGGGGGATTCAATGAGCAGTTCTTC
CDR3: CASRPLGGFNEQFF

D: TRBD1
J: TRBJ1-1
size: -
V: TRBV28
DNA: TGTGCCAGCAGCCGGGACAGGGCCTCTGAAGCTTTCTTT
CDR3: CASSRDRASEAFF

D: TRBD2
J: TRBJ2-1
size: -
V: TRBV6-2/TRBV6-3
DNA: TGTGCCAGCAGCCCTAGCGGCCAACTCAATGAGCAGTTCTTC
CDR3: CASSPSGQLNEQFF

D: -
J: TRBJ2-1
size: -
V: TRBV5-4
DNA: TGTGCCAGCAGCTTGGAACTTAATACCCTTCCGGGGTACAATGAGCAGTTCTTC
CDR3: CASSLELNTLPGYNEQFF

D: -
J: TRBJ2-5
size: -
V: TRBV21-1
DNA: TGTGCCAGCAGCAAAATCCCCCGGGACTACCAAGAGACCCAGTACTTC
CDR3: CASSKIPRDYQETQYF

D: -
J: TRBJ2-3
size: -
V: TRBV5-1
DNA: TGCGCCAGCAGCTTGGGGAGGGGGCGTCCCCCCACAGATACGCAGTATTTT
CDR3: CASSLGRGRPPTDTQYF

D: TRBD2
J: TRBJ2-3
size: -
V: TRBV5-4
DNA: TGTGCCAGCAGCCCGCGGACTAGTACAGATACGCAGTATTTT
CDR3: CASSPRTSTDTQYF

D: TRBD2
J: TRBJ2-5
size: -
V: TRBV3-1/TRBV3-2
DNA: TGTGCCAGCAGCCGCATACTACCGACTAGCGGGAGACATGAGACCCAGTACTTC
CDR3: CASSRILPTSGRHETQYF

D: -
J: TRBJ1-1
size: once
V: TRBV6-5
DNA: TGTGCCAGCATAAGGGGAGGTACTGAAGCTTTCTTT
CDR3: CASIRGGTEAFF

D: TRBD1
J: TRBJ2-3
size: -
V: TRBV6-5
DNA: TGTGCCAGCACGATGACAGGGTCGGGGACAGATACGCAGTATTTT
CDR3: CASTMTGSGTDTQYF

D: -
J: TRBJ1-1
size: once
V: TRBV7-9
DNA: TGTGCCAGCAGCTCGGGCACTGAAGCTTTCTTT
CDR3: CASSSGTEAFF

D: -
J: TRBJ1-1
size: once
V: TRBV29-1
DNA: TGCAGCGTCGCCGTGACAGCAACGATGAACACTGAAGCTTTCTTT
CDR3: CSVAVTATMNTEAFF

D: TRBD1
J: TRBJ1-1
size: -
V: TRBV5-8
DNA: TGTGCCAGCAGTCCCGACGTTACAGGGGGCAACACTGAAGCTTTCTTT
CDR3: CASSPDVTGGNTEAFF

D: TRBD1
J: TRBJ2-7
size: -
V: TRBV5-1
DNA: TGCGCCAGCAGCTTGGGGGGACAGTACGAGCAGTACTTC
CDR3: CASSLGGQYEQYF

D: -
J: TRBJ1-6
size: -
V: TRBV28
DNA: TGTGCCAGCAGTTTAGAGCGGGGGAATTCACCCCTCCACTTT
CDR3: CASSLERGNSPLHF

D: -
J: TRBJ1-2
size: -
V: TRBV2
DNA: TGTGCCAGCGCGGCCCTGGGCTACACCTTC
CDR3: CASAALGYTF

D: TRBD2
J: TRBJ2-1
size: -
V: TRBV7-2
DNA: TGTGCCAGCCACTACCCTAGCGGGGGGTACAATGAGCAGTTCTTC
CDR3: CASHYPSGGYNEQFF

D: -
J: TRBJ1-1
size: many
V: TRBV6-4
DNA: TGTGCCAGCAGGGCCTGGAGTGGGGACACCCGCCAGGGTGAAGCTTTCTTT
CDR3: CASRAWSGDTRQGEAFF

D: -
J: TRBJ2-2
size: -
V: TRBV7-6
DNA: TGTGCCAGCAGCTGGACCGGGGGAGGCAACACCGGGGAGCTGTTTTTT
CDR3: CASSWTGGGNTGELFF

D: -
J: TRBJ1-1
size: -
V: TRBV10-3
DNA: TGTGCCATCAGTGTGGGGGGAGCGCAGGATGAAGCTTTCTTT
CDR3: CAISVGGAQDEAFF

D: -
J: TRBJ2-1
size: once
V: TRBV5-1
DNA: TGCGCCAGCACCTTGGGGAGCAATGAGCAGTTCTTC
CDR3: CASTLGSNEQFF

D: -
J: TRBJ1-6
size: -
V: TRBV7-9
DNA: TGTGCCAGCAGCTTGATGGGGGCGGGTTCACCCCTCCACTTT
CDR3: CASSLMGAGSPLHF

D: -
J: TRBJ2-2
size: -
V: TRBV9
DNA: TGTGCCAGCAGCTGGGGACAACCGATGGTCACCGGGGAGCTGTTTTTT
CDR3: CASSWGQPMVTGELFF

D: -
J: TRBJ1-2
size: -
V: TRBV10-3
DNA: TGTGCCATCAGTGAGTCGCCAGGGGACGGCTACACCTTC
CDR3: CAISESPGDGYTF

D: TRBD1
J: TRBJ2-7
size: -
V: TRBV10-3
DNA: TGTGCCATCAGCCTTGACAGGGGCCAATCCTACGAGCAGTACTTC
CDR3: CAISLDRGQSYEQYF

D: TRBD1
J: TRBJ1-6
size: -
V: TRBV2
DNA: TGTGCCAGCACCGCCCAGGGGGTAAATTCACCCCTCCACTTT
CDR3: CASTAQGVNSPLHF

D: -
J: TRBJ1-5
size: -
V: TRBV6-2/TRBV6-3
DNA: TGTGCCAGCAGTTACGCCAGGGAACTCAATCAGCCCCAGCATTTT
CDR3: CASSYARELNQPQHF

D: -
J: TRBJ1-3
size: -
V: TRBV5-4
DNA: TGTGCCAGCAGCTCCGGGACTCTGGGAAACACCATATATTTT
CDR3: CASSSGTLGNTIYF

D: -
J: TRBJ1-2
size: -
V: TRBV5-1
DNA: TGCGCCAGCAGCTTGAAAGGGGCGTATGGCTACACCTTC
CDR3: CASSLKGAYGYTF

D: -
J: TRBJ1-3
size: -
V: TRBV9
DNA: TGTGCCAGCAGCGTAGGTGGGGGCAACTCTGGAAACACCATATATTTT
CDR3: CASSVGGGNSGNTIYF

D: TRBD2
J: TRBJ2-3
size: -
V: TRBV24-1
DNA: TGTGCCACCAGTGATTATAGCGGGGGAAAAGATACGCAGTATTTT
CDR3: CATSDYSGGKDTQYF

D: TRBD1
J: TRBJ1-2
size: -
V: TRBV11-2
DNA: TGTGCCAGCAGCTTTGGGACAGGGGGATTCTATGGCTACACCTTC
CDR3: CASSFGTGGFYGYTF

D: TRBD1
J: TRBJ1-4
size: -
V: TRBV18
DNA: TGTGCCAGCTCAACAGGGGGTCGTAATGAAAAACTGTTTTTT
CDR3: CASSTGGRNEKLFF

D: -
J: TRBJ2-1
size: -
V: TRBV7-8
DNA: TGTGCCAGCAGCCATGGATCGGGAGAGGGTGGGGAGGACAATGAGCAGTTCTTC
CDR3: CASSHGSGEGGEDNEQFF

D: -
J: TRBJ1-1
size: -
V: TRBV7-9
DNA: TGTGCCAGCGTCCTAGCAGGCAACACTGAAGCTTTCTTT
CDR3: CASVLAGNTEAFF

D: -
J: TRBJ2-2
size: -
V: TRBV19
DNA: TGTGCCAGTAGTACACTAACCTCGGGGACCGGGGAGCTGTTTTTT
CDR3: CASSTLTSGTGELFF

D: -
J: TRBJ1-2
size: -
V: TRBV6-5
DNA: TGTGCCAGCAACCCGGGACAACGCTATGGCTACACCTTC
CDR3: CASNPGQRYGYTF

D: TRBD1
J: TRBJ1-1
size: -
V: TRBV14
DNA: TGTGCCAGCAGCCAAGGTGACAGGGTTCCGGTTGAAGCTTTCTTT
CDR3: CASSQGDRVPVEAFF

D: TRBD1
J: TRBJ2-7
size: -
V: TRBV28
DNA: TGTGCCAGCAGTAGTATTGCCGGGACAGGGAACTACGAGCAGTACTTC
CDR3: CASSSIAGTGNYEQYF

D: TRBD1
J: TRBJ1-1
size: few
V: TRBV18
DNA: TGTGCCAGCTCGGGACAGGGGTCGGGCACTGAAGCTTTCTTT
CDR3: CASSGQGSGTEAFF